These 29 T cell receptor beta chains came from one sample sequenced in a study of blood T cell repertoires in COVID-19. This table comes from immunoSEQ multiplex PCR, and its TCRdb copy is limited to in-frame clones, with some not included. The sample yields 150,000 to 200,000 clones, around three quarters seen once. What was sequenced was peripheral blood. The receptors here all came from a man aged 60-69 years with active or convalescent COVID-19.

This clone was seen a few times. The chain uses TRBV18 and TRBJ1-3; no firm D call. V lost 2 bases and J 0 bases, leaving 8 bases between the germline ends. Germline V CDR1 and CDR2: KGHSH, LQKENI. This CDR3 contains 15 residues. CDR3 region: CASSPGVLSGNTIYF. CDR3 in DNA: TGTGCCAGCTCACCAGGAGTTCTCTCTGGAAACACCATATATTTT.

The genes are TRBV19 and TRBJ2-7, with D possibly matching TRBD2 (7 bases). Germline CDR1 and CDR2: LNHDA and SQIVND (reference sequence). This CDR3 is 17 amino acids long. V was trimmed by 7 bases and J by 5 bases, leaving 27 bases between them. In DNA, the CDR3 is TGTGCCAGTAACCCCTCGGGGGGCGGGATCCGTGTCGACGAGCAGTACTTC. It codes for CASNPSGGGIRVDEQYF. The entire variable domain, with the rest obtained from reference TRBV19 and TRBJ2-7, is as follows: DGGITQSPKYLFRKEGQNVTLSCEQNLNHDAMYWYRQDPGQGLRLIYYSQIVNDFQKGDIAEGYSVSREKKESFPLTVTSAQKNPTAFYLCASNPSGGGIRVDEQYFGPGTRLTVT.

The table lists this clone with a count of one. This rearrangement joins TRBV15 to TRBJ2-4; a possible D gene is TRBD2 (6 bases). CDR3 length: 16 amino acids. Deletions cut 5 bases from V and 0 bases from J, with 14 bases between. Germline-derived CDR1 and CDR2 are LNHNV and YYDKDF (reference sequence). CDR3 nucleotides: TGTGCCACCAGCTTTCCGGGAGCTTCAGCCAAAAACATTCAGTACTTC. Amino acid sequence: CATSFPGASAKNIQYF.

This clone turned up a few times. Written as DNA, the CDR3 is TGTGCCACCTGGGACAGGGCCCTGAATCAGCCCCAGCATTTT. Translating gives CATWDRALNQPQHF. This rearrangement joins TRBV19 to TRBJ1-5; 9 bases map to TRBD1. V lost 10 bases, J lost 4 bases, and 8 bases stayed unmatched. In germline, CDR1 is LNHDA, CDR2 SQIVND (reference sequence). This CDR3 region has 14 residues.

The chain is built from TRBV3-1 (or the pseudogene TRBV3-2) and TRBJ2-7; no definite D call. This CDR3 region has 11 residues. Germline V gene sequence: CDR1 LGHDT, CDR2 YNNKEL (reference sequence). V lost 5 bases, J lost 4 bases, and 6 bases lay in between. This chain's CDR3 is CASSSYYEQYF. For the CDR3, the DNA is TGTGCCAGCAGCTCCTATTACGAGCAGTACTTC.

This clone was picked up one time. In the same sample, other DNA sequences code for this CDR3. V gene TRBV7-2 combines with J gene TRBJ1-5; 7 bases fit TRBD1. Germline CDR1 reads SGHTA; CDR2 reads FQGNSA. Losses at the gene ends were 4 bases for V and 6 bases for J; bases not matched to a gene: 6. CDR3 length equals 14 residues. CDR3 region: CASSSRQGGQPQHF. The CDR3 DNA reads TGTGCCAGCAGCTCTAGACAGGGCGGTCAGCCCCAGCATTTT. Full variable domain (missing parts from reference TRBV7-2 and TRBJ1-5): GAGVSQSPSNKVTEKGKDVELRCDPISGHTALYWYRQSLGQGLEFLIYFQGNSAPDKSGLPSDRFSAERTGGSVSTLTIQRTQQEDSAVYLCASSSRQGGQPQHFGDGTRLSIL.

J is TRBJ2-5 and V is TRBV9, with D possibly being TRBD2 (6 bases). Trimming removed 0 bases from V and 5 bases from J, with 20 bases in between. CDR1 is SGDLS, CDR2 YYNGEE, per germline. CDR3 length: 17 amino acids. CDR3 sequence: CASSVAGWSHRGETQYF. The CDR3 coding sequence is TGTGCCAGCAGCGTAGCCGGTTGGAGCCATCGGGGGGAGACCCAGTACTTC.

The chain joins TRBV24-1 to TRBJ2-3, with 7 nucleotides matching TRBD1. With 1 base clipped from V and 2 bases from J, the junction kept 14 bases outside the gene matches. The V gene's germline CDR1 is KGHDR and CDR2 SFDVKD. The CDR3 extends over 19 amino acids. CDR3: CATSDFGPRTGDLTDTQYF. DNA of the CDR3: TGTGCCACCAGTGATTTCGGTCCTCGTACAGGGGACCTCACAGATACGCAGTATTTT.

The genes are TRBV7-2 and TRBJ1-3; no clear D. The CDR3 is 14 amino acids. Germline V gives CDR1 SGHTA, CDR2 FQGNSA. Between the trimmed V and J ends, which lost 3 bases and 4 bases, there was a span of 10 bases. CDR3 protein: CASSFSREGNTIYF. The CDR3 DNA is TGTGCCAGCAGCTTTAGTCGGGAAGGAAACACCATATATTTT.

This sequence joins TRBV27 and TRBJ2-7; TRBD2 matches at 10 bases. The V and J ends lost 3 bases and 5 bases, in that order; junction bases with no gene match: 4. The CDR3 is 14 residues long. Germline CDR1 is MNHEY and CDR2 is SMNVEV (reference sequence). DNA of the CDR3: TGTGCCAGCAGTTTTAGCGGGAGGTCTAACGAGCAGTACTTC. Amino acids: CASSFSGRSNEQYF.

This sequence joins TRBV28 and TRBJ1-5, with a tentative D call TRBD1 (6 bases). V lost 6 bases and J lost 2, with 17 bases in between. The CDR3 totals 16 residues. The germline CDR1 and CDR2 sequences are MDHEN and SYDVKM. For the CDR3, the DNA is TGTGCCAGCAGCCCCATTCAGGGGTCGGGCAATCAGCCCCAGCATTTT. It yields the protein CASSPIQGSGNQPQHF.

The chain joins TRBV7-9 to TRBJ2-3; D might be TRBD2 (5 bases). The CDR3 is 16 residues long. V lost 5 bases and J lost 1, with 16 bases in between. Germline CDR1 is SEHNR and CDR2 is FQNEAQ (reference sequence). The CDR3 nucleotides are TGTGCCAGCAGCCCACCATGGAGGTGGGGCACAGATACGCAGTATTTT. It specifies CASSPPWRWGTDTQYF.

The table lists this clone with a few counts. The chain joins TRBV11-1 to TRBJ2-7; the D gene is possibly TRBD1 (5 bases). Germline lookup yields CDR1 SGHAT and CDR2 FQDESV (reference sequence). The CDR3 contains 12 residues. V lost 5 bases and J lost 6, with 11 bases in between. CDR3 in amino acids: CASSEQVGEQYF. DNA of the CDR3: TGTGCCAGCAGCGAACAGGTAGGCGAGCAGTACTTC.

The chain has TRBV6-2 or TRBV6-3 and TRBJ2-7; a possible D gene is TRBD2 (5 bases). The V end lost 0 bases, the J end lost 0 bases, and 15 bases lay between the germline ends. CDR3 length: 17 amino acids. The V gene's germline CDR1 is MNHEY and CDR2 SVGEGT. The CDR3 region is CASSYSFGLAYSYEQYF. CDR3 nucleotides: TGTGCCAGCAGTTACTCTTTTGGGCTAGCATACTCCTACGAGCAGTACTTC.

J is TRBJ2-4 and V is TRBV4-2, with D possibly matching TRBD2 (5 bases). The germline CDR1 and CDR2 sequences are LGHNA and YNFKEQ. The CDR3 is 16 amino acids. V was shortened by 1 base and J by 11 bases, with 21 bases between the two germline ends. The CDR3 DNA is TGTGCCAGCAGCCAAGGCGGTACGGGGTCTGAATTGGTTCAGTACTTC. It is translated as CASSQGGTGSELVQYF.

The CDR3 DNA follows: TGTGCCAGCAGTTTACCCCAGGGACAGGGCGGGCAGCCCCAGCATTTT. It is translated as CASSLPQGQGGQPQHF. The chain uses TRBV28 and TRBJ1-5, with 9 bases lining up with TRBD1. With 2 bases clipped from V and 7 bases from J, the junction kept 9 bases outside the gene matches. Germline values: CDR1 MDHEN, CDR2 SYDVKM. The CDR3 loop spans 16 amino acids.

This clone appeared a few times. The gene calls are TRBV4-1 and TRBJ2-2; perhaps TRBD2 as D (6 bases). The CDR3 totals 16 residues. Germline CDR1 and CDR2: MGHRA and YSYEKL. The V end lost 1 base, the J end lost 2 bases, and 11 bases lay between the germline ends. The CDR3, as DNA: TGCGCCAGCAGCCAAGGGAAAGGGACTAACACCGGGGAGCTGTTTTTT. This encodes CASSQGKGTNTGELFF.

This chain connects TRBV3-1 (or the pseudogene TRBV3-2) to TRBJ1-6, with 10 bases lining up with TRBD1. Trimming removed 1 base from V and 10 bases from J; junction bases left unmatched: 7. The germline V gene encodes CDR1 LGHDT and CDR2 YNNKEL (reference sequence). The length of the CDR3 is 16 residues. The DNA of the CDR3 is TGTGCCAGCAGCCAAGGTTCCGGGACAGGGGAATCACCCCTCCACTTT. Residues: CASSQGSGTGESPLHF.

The rearrangement links TRBV6-2 or TRBV6-3 to TRBJ2-1; TRBD2 agrees at 14 bases. This CDR3 is 16 amino acids long. Per germline, CDR1 MNHEY and CDR2 SVGEGT. V dropped 6 bases and J dropped 8; count of bases not matched to a gene: 9. The CDR3 is CASSPRLAGGPHEQFF. The DNA for the CDR3 is TGTGCCAGCAGCCCCAGACTAGCGGGAGGGCCTCATGAGCAGTTCTTC.

This chain connects TRBV14 to TRBJ2-7, with D hard to call. Trimming removed 3 bases from V and 4 bases from J, with 4 bases in between. This CDR3 contains 11 residues. Germline lookup yields CDR1 SGHDN and CDR2 FVKESK. The CDR3 DNA follows: TGTGCCAGCAGCCAGCTATACGAGCAGTACTTC. It translates to CASSQLYEQYF.

The rearrangement joins TRBV24-1 to TRBJ2-3; possibly TRBD2 for D (5 bases). The length of the CDR3 is 15 residues. Trimming removed 4 bases from V and 5 bases from J, with 15 bases in between. Per the germline V gene, CDR1 is KGHDR and CDR2 is SFDVKD. The CDR3 loop is CATSDRRTVGDTQYF. Here the CDR3 DNA reads TGTGCCACCAGTGACCGCCGGACTGTCGGAGATACGCAGTATTTT.

The chain carries TRBV2 and TRBJ2-7; 7 bases are a match to TRBD1. From germline, CDR1 is SNHLY and CDR2 FYNNEI. The CDR3 runs 14 residues. J lost 2 bases, V lost 7 bases, and 8 bases had no gene match. CDR3 loop: CASISRDSTYEQYF. As DNA, the CDR3 is TGTGCCAGCATTTCTCGGGACAGCACCTACGAGCAGTACTTC.

J is TRBJ2-3 and V is TRBV6-2 or TRBV6-3; a weak D match, TRBD2 (5 bases). Trimming took off 6 bases at V and 0 bases at J, with 10 bases between the two ends. The CDR3 length is 14 residues. Looked up from germline, CDR1 is MNHEY and CDR2 is SVGEGT. The CDR3 DNA reads TGTGCCAGCAGCCGGCCGGGAAGCACAGATACGCAGTATTTT. Translation: CASSRPGSTDTQYF.

The gene calls are TRBV6-5 and TRBJ1-4, with a possible D match to TRBD1 (6 bases). CDR1 and CDR2 (germline): MNHEY, SVGAGI. Trimming removed 6 bases at V and 5 bases at J, with 16 bases between. The CDR3 is 15 residues long. Here the CDR3 DNA reads TGTGCCAGCAGGGACGAGGGGGGACTAAATGAAAAACTGTTTTTT. It codes for CASRDEGGLNEKLFF.

The chain joins TRBV6-5 to TRBJ2-3; 8 bases map to TRBD2. Losses at the gene ends were 7 bases for V and 2 bases for J; bases not matched to a gene: 2. Germline V CDR1 and CDR2: MNHEY, SVGAGI. The CDR3 extends over 13 amino acids. The CDR3 reads CASKAGDTDTQYF. In nucleotides, the CDR3 is TGTGCCAGCAAAGCGGGGGACACAGATACGCAGTATTTT.

The chain recombines TRBV5-1 with TRBJ2-2; weak D call: TRBD1 (6 bases). The V end was cut by 4 bases, the J end by 7 bases, with 14 bases between. The CDR3 is 14 amino acids. From germline, CDR1 is SGHRS and CDR2 YFSETQ. The chain's CDR3 is CASSVGQTGGELFF. The CDR3 DNA reads as TGCGCCAGCAGCGTTGGACAGACTGGCGGGGAGCTGTTTTTT.

This rearrangement joins TRBV30 to TRBJ2-3; 8 nucleotides align to TRBD1. The CDR3 runs to 14 residues. CDR1 is GTSNPN and CDR2 is SVGIG in the germline V gene (reference sequence). V lost 5 bases to trimming and J lost 1 base; unmatched junction nucleotides: 5. CDR3 residues: CAWGQGYGTDTQYF. The CDR3 nucleotides read TGTGCCTGGGGACAGGGATACGGCACAGATACGCAGTATTTT.

This CDR3 is CASSPLAGSTGELFF. The DNA of the CDR3 is TGTGCCAGCAGTCCCCTAGCGGGAAGCACCGGGGAGCTGTTTTTT. V and J are TRBV6-5 and TRBJ2-2; TRBD2 aligns across 9 bases. The germline V gene has CDR1 MNHEY and CDR2 SVGAGI. The CDR3 extends over 15 amino acids. The V gene end was trimmed by 5 bases and the J gene end by 4 bases; junction bases not matched to a gene: 5.

J is TRBJ2-1 and V is TRBV10-3; unclear D gene. CDR3 length: 15 residues. Trimming took off 0 bases at V and 3 bases at J, with 9 bases between the two ends. Germline values: CDR1 ENHRY, CDR2 SYGVKD. The CDR3 spells CAISESGGVYNEQFF. The CDR3 DNA reads as TGTGCCATCAGTGAGTCTGGCGGTGTCTACAATGAGCAGTTCTTC.